This note documents a single TCR beta chain sequence. What it binds is unknown. This sample is drawn from a study of cytomegalovirus exposure and HLA in healthy donors. The table came from immunoSEQ multiplex PCR; TCRdb's copy has only in-frame clones and leaves some out. The table lists roughly 270,000 clones, over 75% of them singletons. Notes on the study in general: Three CMV-associated chains proved CMV antigen-specific in vitro.

This TCR came from a woman between 18 and 29 years old in good health and CMV-seronegative. The specimen was PBMCs.

The chain's CDR3 is CASSLVGSNNEQFF. In DNA form, the CDR3 reads TGTGCCAGCAGTTTAGTCGGGAGCAACAATGAGCAGTTCTTC. The rearrangement links TRBV28 to TRBJ2-1; weak D call: TRBD2 (6 bases). Trimming shortened V by 2 bases and J by 5 bases, and 10 bases separated the two germline ends. The CDR3 has 14 residues. The germline gives CDR1 MDHEN, CDR2 SYDVKM.